Following are 23 T cell receptor beta chains from one sample sequenced in a study of regulatory T cells in long-lasting Graves disease. Time point given: persistent/refractory GD, antithyroid drugs over 5 years with positive TRAb. Scientists built the TCR library using RNA that was extracted from PBMCs. Through Arm-PCR of CDR3 regions and iRepertoire HTBI primers, TCR beta libraries were built. From the multiplex PCR reads, TCRdb called clonotypes with MiXCR, one entry per CDR3 protein. The sample holds about 470,000 distinct CDR3 sequences, about 22% seen once. Sequences were derived from peripheral blood mononuclear cells (PBMCs), sampled when the disease was refractory, from a patient treated with antithyroid drugs. The receptors here all came from a female donor with Graves disease.

The chain couples TRBV4-1 to TRBJ1-5; 7 nucleotides line up with TRBD1. The CDR3 length is 18 residues. Germline V gene data show CDR1 as MGHRA and CDR2 as YSYEKL. V was pared by 4 bases and J by 0 bases, with 12 bases of the junction left unmatched. The CDR3 loop reads CASSPISGGSHSNQPQHF. The CDR3 DNA reads as TGCGCCAGCAGCCCTATTTCAGGGGGGTCCCATAGCAATCAGCCCCAGCATTTT.

This clonotype showed up just a few times. CDR3 protein: CASSIGTAIGYGYTF. As DNA, the CDR3 is TGTGCCAGTAGTATAGGGACGGCTATCGGCTATGGCTACACCTTC. The rearrangement joins TRBV19 to TRBJ1-2; unclear D gene. The V gene's germline CDR1 is LNHDA and CDR2 SQIVND (reference sequence). Deletions cut 1 base from V and 4 bases from J, with 13 bases between. The CDR3 is 15 amino acids.

This clonotype appeared many times. The chain combines TRBV7-9 with TRBJ1-5; TRBD1 is a possible D gene (6 bases). The CDR3 has 11 residues. With 4 bases removed from V and 11 bases from J, the gap between germline ends came to 9 bases. From germline, CDR1 is SEHNR and CDR2 FQNEAQ (reference sequence). CDR3 sequence (DNA): TGTGCCAGCAGCTCAGGGGAAGCCCAGCATTTT. It encodes CASSSGEAQHF.

This clonotype was counted ten times or more. The gene calls are TRBV6-2 or TRBV6-3 and TRBJ2-7, with a weak D call TRBD2 (5 bases). With 4 bases removed from V and 2 bases from J, the gap between germline ends came to 18 bases. CDR1 MNHEY and CDR2 SVGEGT come from the germline V gene. This CDR3 spans 16 amino acids. Written as DNA, the CDR3 is TGTGCCAGCAGTTTGTTCCGTGCGAGGGCAGCCTACGAGCAGTACTTC. It translates to CASSLFRARAAYEQYF.

This clonotype showed up many times. V is TRBV28 and J is TRBJ1-2, with TRBD1 as a possible D gene (5 bases). Germline loops: CDR1 MDHEN, CDR2 SYDVKM. Trimming stripped 7 bases from V and 0 bases from J, with 12 bases between. The CDR3 loop spans 14 amino acids. The CDR3: CASNRQSPNYGYTF. The CDR3 DNA reads as TGTGCCAGCAACCGACAGTCCCCTAACTATGGCTACACCTTC.

V and J are TRBV28 and TRBJ1-6, with 7 bases fitting TRBD1. From germline, CDR1 is MDHEN and CDR2 SYDVKM. The CDR3 has 16 residues. With V trimmed by 7 bases and J by 8 bases, 14 bases remained unmatched. Here the CDR3 DNA reads TGTGCCAGCACCCTACGGCCCGGGACAGCCGATTCACCCCTCCACTTT. It is translated as CASTLRPGTADSPLHF.

This rearrangement joins TRBV18 to TRBJ1-3; 7 bases fit TRBD1. Per the germline V gene, CDR1 is KGHSH and CDR2 is LQKENI. J was trimmed by 0 bases and V by 0 bases; bases with no gene match: 8. CDR3 size: 18 residues. The CDR3 nucleotides are TGTGCCAGCTCACCACCGGGGGGACAGCCGAGCTCTGGAAACACCATATATTTT. Amino acids: CASSPPGGQPSSGNTIYF.

This clonotype was counted a single time. This may come from a read error, since a much larger clone is one base off. CDR3 sequence (DNA): TGTGCCAGCAGCTCCAATCCTCGGCAGCCCCAGCATTTT. It encodes CASSSNPRQPQHF. The gene calls are TRBV7-2 and TRBJ1-5, with D uncertain. V was shortened by 4 bases and J by 7 bases, with 11 bases between the two germline ends. Germline CDR1 reads SGHTA; CDR2 reads FQGNSA. The CDR3 runs to 13 residues.

This clonotype was detected only a few times. V is TRBV5-1 and J is TRBJ2-7; perhaps D is TRBD1 or TRBD2 (5 bases each). V was clipped by 4 bases and J by 6 bases, with 17 bases between them. Germline CDR1 is SGHRS and CDR2 is YFSETQ. The CDR3 is 14 residues long. In nucleotides, the CDR3 is TGCGCCAGCAGCCGGGACCCAACTTCCCGCGAGCAGTACTTC. This translates into CASSRDPTSREQYF.

This clonotype was found many times. At one boundary the junction diverges from the germline segment, which might be a read error. The V gene is TRBV12-3 or TRBV12-4, the J gene TRBJ1-1; no firm D call. This CDR3 is 12 amino acids long. CDR3 region: CASSLAGNEAFF. CDR3 bases: TGTGCCAGCAGCTTAGCGGGTAATGAAGCTTTCTTT.

This clonotype was observed at least ten times. This sequence joins TRBV9 and TRBJ1-2, with 7 bases matching TRBD1. CDR3 length: 14 residues. The J segment lost 6 bases and the V segment lost 3 bases, leaving 8 bases of the junction unmatched. Germline V lookup: CDR1 SGDLS, CDR2 YYNGEE. In DNA, the CDR3 is TGTGCCAGCAGCGACGGAGGACAGGCAGATGGCTACACCTTC. Translation: CASSDGGQADGYTF.

The table lists this clonotype with many counts. This sequence joins TRBV12-3 or TRBV12-4 and TRBJ1-1; D ambiguous. This CDR3 has 12 residues. V shed 3 bases and J shed 4 bases, with 6 bases lying between them. The CDR3 DNA reads as TGTGCCAGCAGTTTCCCGGGCACTGAAGCTTTCTTT. This codes for CASSFPGTEAFF.

This chain uses TRBV20-1 with TRBJ2-5, with 7 nucleotides matching TRBD2. The CDR3 is 14 residues long. Germline V gene sequence: CDR1 DFQATT, CDR2 SNEGSKA (reference sequence). With V trimmed by 3 bases and J by 5 bases, 9 bases remained unmatched. As DNA, the CDR3 is TGCAGTGCTAGGACTAGCCGAGGGCGGGAGACCCAGTACTTC. Amino acid sequence: CSARTSRGRETQYF.

In this sample, this clonotype turned up a few times. V usage is TRBV6-1 and J usage is TRBJ1-1; D may be TRBD1 (5 bases). The CDR3 runs to 12 residues. The germline V gene has CDR1 MNHNS and CDR2 SASEGT. The V end lost 8 bases, the J end lost 4 bases, and 11 bases lay between the germline ends. The CDR3 DNA is TGTGCCAGCCTTTCGGGGGGCACTGAAGCTTTCTTT. Amino acids: CASLSGGTEAFF.

This clonotype was seen only a few times. The chain combines TRBV7-2 with TRBJ1-5; D is ambiguous. Trimming left V 0 bases short and J 2 bases short, with 11 bases between. This CDR3 is 16 amino acids long. Germline V gene data show CDR1 as SGHTA and CDR2 as FQGNSA. CDR3 protein: CASSLASTEGNQPQHF. The CDR3 region has the DNA TGTGCCAGCAGCTTAGCGTCCACAGAGGGCAATCAGCCCCAGCATTTT.

The chain couples TRBV3-1 to TRBJ1-4; possible D gene TRBD1, 5 bases. In germline, CDR1 is LGHDT, CDR2 YNNKEL (reference sequence). V was shortened by 3 bases and J by 3 bases, with 23 bases between the two germline ends. The CDR3 covers 19 residues. The CDR3 loop is CASSHKEAGKVEANEKLFF. The CDR3 nucleotides are TGTGCCAGCAGCCACAAGGAGGCAGGGAAAGTAGAGGCTAATGAAAAACTGTTTTTT.

The chain carries TRBV5-1 and TRBJ1-1; 7 positions agree with TRBD1. The CDR3 sequence is 16 residues long. The germline V gene has CDR1 SGHRS and CDR2 YFSETQ. J was trimmed by 7 bases and V by 4 bases; bases with no gene match: 16. The CDR3 DNA sequence: TGCGCCAGCAGCCCGGAAACGACAGGGAACAAGTATGAAGCTTTCTTT. This encodes CASSPETTGNKYEAFF.

The rearrangement links TRBV7-9 to TRBJ2-7, with 10 bases identical to TRBD1. The CDR3 length is 16 residues. The trim removed 5 bases at V and 4 bases at J, leaving 11 bases unmatched. Per germline, CDR1 SEHNR and CDR2 FQNEAQ (reference sequence). The CDR3 here is CASSVAWTGGLYEQYF. The CDR3 DNA sequence: TGTGCCAGCAGCGTCGCCTGGACAGGGGGACTGTACGAGCAGTACTTC.

J is TRBJ1-1 and V is TRBV6-1, with D possibly being TRBD1 (6 bases). The CDR3 is made up of 13 amino acids. The V and J ends lost 6 bases and 5 bases respectively, with 13 bases between them. Per the germline V gene, CDR1 is MNHNS and CDR2 is SASEGT. CDR3 residues: CASSSYRETEAFF. The CDR3 nucleotides are TGTGCCAGCAGCTCCTACAGGGAAACTGAAGCTTTCTTT.

This clonotype was found many times. J is TRBJ2-5 and V is TRBV5-1; TRBD2 aligns across 11 bases. Germline trimming cut 0 bases from V and 2 bases from J; bases unmatched to any gene: 9. Germline loops: CDR1 SGHRS, CDR2 YFSETQ. CDR3 size: 18 residues. This chain's CDR3 is CASSLVAGGPRRQETQYF. CDR3 DNA sequence: TGCGCCAGCAGCTTGGTAGCGGGGGGGCCCAGGAGACAAGAGACCCAGTACTTC.

With regard to this clonotype: A much larger clonotype is one base distant, so this may be a read error. The chain couples TRBV2 to TRBJ1-2, with unresolved D. The ends were cut back, 6 bases at V and 3 bases at J, with 14 bases in the middle. The CDR3 runs to 14 residues. Per the germline V gene, CDR1 is SNHLY and CDR2 is FYNNEI. CDR3: CASSVRGVDYGYTF. Written as DNA, the CDR3 is TGTGCCAGCAGCGTCCGGGGTGTTGACTATGGCTACACCTTC. Full variable domain (missing parts from reference TRBV2 and TRBJ1-2): EPEVTQTPSHQVTQMGQEVILRCVPISNHLYFYWYRQILGQKVEFLVSFYNNEISEKSEIFDDQFSVERPDGSNFTLKIRSTKLEDSAMYFCASSVRGVDYGYTFGSGTRLTVV.

This chain links TRBV19 with TRBJ2-7, with D perhaps TRBD1 (6 bases). This CDR3 contains 14 residues. V was cut by 5 bases and J by 7 bases, with 18 bases left in between. Germline V lookup: CDR1 LNHDA, CDR2 SQIVND (reference sequence). CDR3 amino acids: CASSLRGSELEQYF. For the CDR3, the DNA is TGTGCCAGTAGTCTGAGGGGGAGCGAATTAGAGCAGTACTTC. Drawing the rest from reference TRBV19 and TRBJ2-7, the complete variable domain is DGGITQSPKYLFRKEGQNVTLSCEQNLNHDAMYWYRQDPGQGLRLIYYSQIVNDFQKGDIAEGYSVSREKKESFPLTVTSAQKNPTAFYLCASSLRGSELEQYFGPGTRLTVT.

In its sample, this clonotype was seen many times. This chain uses TRBV5-6 with TRBJ2-5, with TRBD2 as a possible D gene (5 bases). The CDR3 length is 14 residues. Trimming pared 1 base from V and 5 bases from J, leaving 12 bases between. Germline V gene data show CDR1 as SGHDT and CDR2 as YYEEEE. The CDR3 region has the DNA TGTGCCAGCAGCTTGCGGTCTAGCCTGGAGACCCAGTACTTC. This sequence encodes CASSLRSSLETQYF.